This is a list of T cell receptor beta chains from one sample in a study of liver allograft versus peripheral blood T cells. MiXCR, run by TCRdb on the reads, gives a single entry per CDR3 protein. The sample records 2,500 to 3,500 distinct CDR3 sequences, more than 15% being singletons. The receptors were sampled from a human patient who had a liver transplant. Some T cells may be transferred from the graft donor. CDR3s include the opening cysteine and the closing phenylalanine or tryptophan. A D gene is named only where the DNA matches it firmly. Some rows have no size entry. The others give once, few or many, or a class for an expanded clone.

D gene,J gene,clone size,V gene,CDR3 length,CDR3 DNA,CDR3 protein
-,TRBJ2-1,once,TRBV2,16,TGTGCCAGCAGTGAACCCGGGACGGAGAACTACAATGAGCAGTTCTTC,CASSEPGTENYNEQFF
TRBD1,TRBJ1-2,medium-sized,TRBV19,14,TGTGCCAGTAGTGCTCGGACAGGGAATTTTGGCTACACCTTC,CASSARTGNFGYTF
TRBD1,TRBJ1-2,medium-sized,TRBV18,14,TGTGCCAGCTCAACCGGGACAGGGGGCAATGGCTACACCTTC,CASSTGTGGNGYTF
-,TRBJ1-1,-,TRBV28,12,TGTGCCAGCAGTTTATACAGTGGTGAAGCTTTCTTT,CASSLYSGEAFF
-,TRBJ2-5,few,TRBV18,13,TGTGCCAGCTCAGCAGGGGCGGAAGAGACCCAGTACTTC,CASSAGAEETQYF
-,TRBJ1-1,-,TRBV30,13,TGTGCCTGGAGTGTAGGTGCAGTGGATGAAGCTTTCTTT,CAWSVGAVDEAFF
-,TRBJ2-3,few,TRBV28,13,TGTGCCAGCAGCACTCCCAACACAGATACGCAGTATTTT,CASSTPNTDTQYF
TRBD1,TRBJ2-2,medium-sized,TRBV13,16,TGTGCCAGCAGCCCTTGGGACAGCAAGAACACCGGGGAGCTGTTTTTT,CASSPWDSKNTGELFF
TRBD1,TRBJ2-7,medium-sized,TRBV5-4,15,TGTGCCAGCAGCTTGCCGGGACAGGGGACCGACGAGCAGTACTTC,CASSLPGQGTDEQYF
-,TRBJ2-7,medium-sized,TRBV24-1,15,TGTGCCACCAGTGATCCCCGGGACATAGGCTACGAGCAGTACTTC,CATSDPRDIGYEQYF
-,TRBJ1-6,medium-sized,TRBV5-6,12,TGTGCCAGCAGCTTGGATACTAGACCCCTCCACTTT,CASSLDTRPLHF
-,TRBJ1-2,medium-sized,TRBV7-9,14,TGTGCCAGCAGCTTAGCCCTGACCGAAAATGGCTACACCTTC,CASSLALTENGYTF
-,TRBJ1-1,medium-sized,TRBV29-1,12,TGCAGCGCGGACAGCCCGAACACTGAAGCTTTCTTT,CSADSPNTEAFF
-,TRBJ2-7,few,TRBV7-9,13,TGTGCCAGCAGCCTAGGGTCCCCAGGCGAGCAGTACTTC,CASSLGSPGEQYF
TRBD2,TRBJ2-5,-,TRBV9,19,TGTGCCAGCAGCCCCCGGGGGGGGGGCGATTATATAGTGGGAGAGACCCAGTACTTC,CASSPRGGGDYIVGETQYF
-,TRBJ2-2,medium-sized,TRBV19,14,TGTGCCAGTAGTAGTCGACAGGAAGGCAGGGAGCTGTTTTTT,CASSSRQEGRELFF
-,TRBJ2-4,-,TRBV28,11,TGTGCCAGCAGTTCCCGCGGGATTCTGTTGTTC,CASSSRGILLF
-,TRBJ1-1,-,TRBV29-1,13,TGCAGCGGCTCGCGGGGGGGGAACACTGAAGCTTTCTTT,CSGSRGGNTEAFF
TRBD1,TRBJ2-5,-,TRBV11-2,15,TGTGCCAGCAGCTCAGAGGGGGCGCGGGAAGAGACCCAGTACTTC,CASSSEGAREETQYF
-,TRBJ2-5,-,TRBV28,13,TGTGCCAGCAGTTTACCGGCTCTAGAGACCCAGTACTTC,CASSLPALETQYF
-,TRBJ2-7,medium-sized,TRBV18,13,TGTGCCAGCTCACCGGACATGACCTACGAGCAGTACTTC,CASSPDMTYEQYF
-,TRBJ1-2,medium-sized,TRBV12-3/TRBV12-4,16,TGTGCCAGCAGCCCGGCCCAGGGCGGCCGTGGGTATGGCTACACCTTC,CASSPAQGGRGYGYTF
TRBD1,TRBJ1-2,medium-sized,TRBV28,14,TGTGCCAGCAAAGGGGGACAGAGCAACTATGGCTACACCTTC,CASKGGQSNYGYTF
TRBD1,TRBJ2-7,-,TRBV13,15,TGTGCCAGCAGCTCACGGACAGGGGGCTACTACGAGCAGTACTTC,CASSSRTGGYYEQYF
-,TRBJ2-5,-,TRBV12-3/TRBV12-4,10,TGTGCCAGCAGTGAAGAGACCCAGTACTTC,CASSEETQYF
-,TRBJ1-6,medium-sized,TRBV9,14,TGTGCCAGCAGCGTAGCAGACTTCGATTCACCCCTCCACTTT,CASSVADFDSPLHF
-,TRBJ2-7,medium-sized,TRBV18,15,TGTGCCAGCTCACCATTCGGCGAAACCGCCTACGAGCAGTACTTC,CASSPFGETAYEQYF
-,TRBJ2-1,few,TRBV9,14,TGTGCCAGCAGCGTAGGGGGGACTTACAATGAGCAGTTCTTC,CASSVGGTYNEQFF
-,TRBJ2-1,medium-sized,TRBV6-6,16,TGTGCCAGCAGCCCTCACCTAGCGAGTCCCTACAATGAGCAGTTCTTC,CASSPHLASPYNEQFF
-,TRBJ1-2,medium-sized,TRBV6-5,12,TGTGCCAGCAGTTATCGGGGGGCCGGCTACACCTTC,CASSYRGAGYTF
-,TRBJ2-3,few,TRBV11-2,17,TGTGCCAGCAGCTTTCTCACCCCCTGGGTCCCCACAGATACGCAGTATTTT,CASSFLTPWVPTDTQYF
TRBD2,TRBJ2-5,few,TRBV12-3/TRBV12-4,15,TGTGCCAGCTTAATGCGCGGGGGGCGGGCAGAGACCCAGTACTTC,CASLMRGGRAETQYF
-,TRBJ2-3,-,TRBV3-1,15,TGTGCCAGCAGCCGGAATAGCGGACACACAGATACGCAGTATTTT,CASSRNSGHTDTQYF
TRBD1,TRBJ1-1,once,TRBV20-1,13,TGCAGTGCTCCTGGGACAGTGAACACTGAAGCTTTCTTT,CSAPGTVNTEAFF
-,TRBJ1-5,-,TRBV2,17,TGTGCCAGCTCCTCGGGGCAGGGAATTTATAGCAATCAGCCCCAGCATTTT,CASSSGQGIYSNQPQHF
-,TRBJ2-7,medium-sized,TRBV29-1,17,TGCAGCGTTCAGGGGGAAGGATGGGACTGGAACTCCTACGAGCAGTACTTC,CSVQGEGWDWNSYEQYF
TRBD2,TRBJ2-3,-,TRBV5-4,15,TGTGCCAGCAGCTCCGGGACTAGCAGCACAGATACGCAGTATTTT,CASSSGTSSTDTQYF
-,TRBJ1-6,large,TRBV19,15,TGTGCCAGTAGTCATCAGGGCGGTGAGAATTCACCCCTCCACTTT,CASSHQGGENSPLHF
TRBD2,TRBJ2-3,medium-sized,TRBV20-1,14,TGCAGTGCTAGTGAAGCGGGGGGCGCAGATACGCAGTATTTT,CSASEAGGADTQYF
TRBD1,TRBJ2-1,-,TRBV7-3,14,TGTGCCAGCAGACCCACAGGGGGCAGCTATGAGCAGTTCTTC,CASRPTGGSYEQFF
-,TRBJ1-1,few,TRBV19,14,TGTGCCAGTAGTTCTTGGCTGAGGGACACTGAAGCTTTCTTT,CASSSWLRDTEAFF
TRBD2,TRBJ2-2,medium-sized,TRBV27,14,TGTGCCAGCAGACTAGCGGGAGTGGCTGGGGAGCTGTTTTTT,CASRLAGVAGELFF
TRBD2,TRBJ2-2,-,TRBV20-1,15,TGCAGTGCTAGCCTACTAGCGGGAGGCACCGGGGAGCTGTTTTTT,CSASLLAGGTGELFF
TRBD1,TRBJ2-1,medium-sized,TRBV25-1,16,TGTGCCAGCAGTGGACAGGGGTCAACAACCTACAATGAGCAGTTCTTC,CASSGQGSTTYNEQFF
TRBD2,TRBJ2-3,medium-sized,TRBV14,17,TGTGCCAGCAGCACCAAGAGGGGAGCGGGAGGCACAGATACGCAGTATTTT,CASSTKRGAGGTDTQYF
TRBD1,TRBJ2-7,medium-sized,TRBV18,13,TGTGCCAGCTCACGGACAGGGGGCCACGAGCAGTACTTC,CASSRTGGHEQYF
TRBD2,TRBJ2-1,medium-sized,TRBV27,16,TGTGCCAGCAGTGACCAGGGACTAGCGGACTACAATGAGCAGTTCTTC,CASSDQGLADYNEQFF
-,TRBJ2-7,large,TRBV29-1,11,TGCAGCGTTTCCACAGGGATCGAGCAGTACTTC,CSVSTGIEQYF
-,TRBJ1-2,medium-sized,TRBV27,15,TGTGCCAGCAGTTTGGTGGGGGGGACTAACTATGGCTACACCTTC,CASSLVGGTNYGYTF
TRBD1,TRBJ1-1,-,TRBV6-1,16,TGTGCCAGCAGCCCGAGACAGGGATACCGGAACACTGAAGCTTTCTTT,CASSPRQGYRNTEAFF
-,TRBJ2-3,medium-sized,TRBV5-4,15,TGTGCCAGCAGCTCCCAGGGGGGGCGCACAGATACGCAGTATTTT,CASSSQGGRTDTQYF
TRBD1,TRBJ1-6,-,TRBV12-5,14,TGTGCTGTGGGACAGGGGGTCGATAATTCACCCCTCCACTTT,CAVGQGVDNSPLHF